The 25 T cell receptor beta chains listed next were all sequenced from one sample in a study. TCRdb re-called the 5' RACE reads with MiXCR, one entry per CDR3 protein. The table includes 35,000 to 50,000 distinct CDR3 sequences, roughly 21% detected once. The sorted Tregs were CD4+CD25+CD127-/low cells. The specimen was Tregs sorted from blood. The receptors were sampled from a female donor with breast cancer.

This clonotype was seen repeatedly, ten times or more. This chain connects TRBV12-3 or TRBV12-4 to TRBJ2-5; TRBD1 matches 9 bases. The CDR3 totals 15 residues. V was pared by 4 bases and J by 5 bases, with 8 bases of the junction left unmatched. The DNA of the CDR3 is TGTGCCAGCAGTTCCGGGACAGGGATCGGGGAGACCCAGTACTTC. Its translation is CASSSGTGIGETQYF.

J is TRBJ1-5 and V is TRBV20-1, with D unclear. The germline CDR1 and CDR2 sequences are DFQATT and SNEGSKA (reference sequence). Trimming cost V 4 bases and J 4 bases, with 8 bases left between them. CDR3 length equals 12 residues. The CDR3 sequence: CSATGGNQPQHF. CDR3 bases: TGCAGTGCTACTGGAGGAAATCAGCCCCAGCATTTT.

This clonotype came up a few times. V is TRBV9 and J is TRBJ1-2; TRBD1 matches at 8 bases. Trimming at V came to 0 bases and at J to 4 bases, leaving 2 bases not matched to a gene. The CDR3 is made up of 14 amino acids. CDR1 and CDR2 from the germline V gene are SGDLS and YYNGEE. CDR3 sequence reads: CASSVGQGAYGYTF. The CDR3 bases are TGTGCCAGCAGCGTAGGTCAGGGGGCCTATGGCTACACCTTC.

This clonotype was seen at least ten times. J is TRBJ2-5 and V is TRBV4-1, with TRBD2 identical over 8 bases. In germline, CDR1 is MGHRA, CDR2 YSYEKL. V gave up 0 bases and J gave up 4 bases; unmatched junction bases: 13. The CDR3 has 18 amino acids. The CDR3 region has the DNA TGCGCCAGCAGCCAAGACCCCGGTGGGACTAGAAGGGGAGAGACCCAGTACTTC. It translates to CASSQDPGGTRRGETQYF.

The J gene is TRBJ1-5, the V gene TRBV6-4; D might be TRBD1 (6 bases). Trimming pared 0 bases from V and 0 bases from J, leaving 12 bases between. Per the germline V gene, CDR1 is MRHNA and CDR2 is SNTAGT. The CDR3 contains 17 residues. The CDR3 region is CASSDSQGRYSNQPQHF. CDR3 coding DNA: TGTGCCAGCAGTGACTCTCAGGGGCGATATAGCAATCAGCCCCAGCATTTT.

This clonotype was observed at least ten times. This chain uses TRBV27 with TRBJ2-6, with D uncertain. Trimming pared 2 bases from V and 1 base from J, leaving 3 bases between. Per the germline V gene, CDR1 is MNHEY and CDR2 is SMNVEV (reference sequence). The CDR3 consists of 14 residues. The CDR3 bases are TGTGCCAGCAGTTTAGGTTCTGGGGCCAACGTCCTGACTTTC. It translates to CASSLGSGANVLTF.

This clonotype is termed medium-sized. The gene calls are TRBV27 and TRBJ2-3; 14 bases align to TRBD2. Per the germline V gene, CDR1 is MNHEY and CDR2 is SMNVEV (reference sequence). Losses at the gene ends were 5 bases for V and 4 bases for J; bases not matched to a gene: 8. The CDR3 runs to 17 residues. CDR3 sequence (DNA): TGTGCCAGCAGTGTTTTGACTAGCGGGAGGGCCGCAGATACGCAGTATTTT. It translates to CASSVLTSGRAADTQYF.

This clonotype was observed a few times. The V gene is TRBV28, the J gene TRBJ2-7, with D possibly TRBD2 on 6 matching bases. The CDR3 length is 16 residues. Trimming shortened V by 2 bases and J by 6 bases, and 20 bases separated the two germline ends. Germline CDR1 and CDR2: MDHEN and SYDVKM. The CDR3 region is CASSLVSAGTGSEQYF. For the CDR3, the DNA is TGTGCCAGCAGTTTAGTCTCCGCGGGAACTGGCTCCGAGCAGTACTTC.

The chain couples TRBV15 to TRBJ2-7, with 13 bases aligning to TRBD2. CDR1 is LNHNV and CDR2 is YYDKDF in the germline V gene (reference sequence). CDR3 size: 16 residues. V shed 1 base, J shed 2 bases, and the junction held 2 bases outside the gene matches. CDR3 nucleotide sequence: TGTGCCACCAGCAGAGGGGGGACTAGCGGGACCTACGAGCAGTACTTC. Its protein product is CATSRGGTSGTYEQYF.

The rearrangement uses TRBV7-2 and TRBJ2-7; a possible D gene is TRBD1 (6 bases). Per germline, CDR1 SGHTA and CDR2 FQGNSA. CDR3 size: 16 residues. Trimming shortened V by 5 bases and J by 5 bases, and 22 bases separated the two germline ends. CDR3 residues: CASSPHSGTKSHEQYF. Written as DNA, the CDR3 is TGTGCCAGCAGCCCTCACTCCGGGACAAAAAGCCACGAGCAGTACTTC.

In this sample, this clonotype turned up many times. V gene TRBV3-1 combines with J gene TRBJ2-7; maybe TRBD2 (5 bases). V was pared by 1 base and J by 4 bases, with 5 bases between. The CDR3 spans 12 residues. Germline loops: CDR1 LGHDT, CDR2 YNNKEL (reference sequence). This chain's CDR3 is CASSQGRYEQYF. The CDR3 DNA sequence: TGTGCCAGCAGCCAAGGGAGGTACGAGCAGTACTTC.

In the case of this clonotype: A much larger clone sits a single nucleotide away, making a read error possible. The V call is TRBV25-1, the J call TRBJ1-1, with a tentative D call TRBD1 (5 bases). The CDR3 spans 13 residues. Per the germline V gene, CDR1 is MGHDK and CDR2 is SYGVNS. The CDR3 region is CASRGGGNTGAFF. DNA for the CDR3: TGTGCCAGCAGGGGTGGGGGGAACACTGGAGCTTTCTTT.

This clonotype was observed a few times. The chain carries TRBV24-1 and TRBJ2-5; D is uncertain. Germline V gives CDR1 KGHDR, CDR2 SFDVKD. V shed 6 bases and J shed 5 bases, with 12 bases lying between them. The length of the CDR3 is 13 residues. CDR3 residues: CATSPHGRETQYF. CDR3 bases: TGTGCCACCAGTCCACATGGAAGGGAGACCCAGTACTTC.

In this sample, this clonotype turned up a few times. This sequence joins TRBV11-2 and TRBJ1-1; 10 positions match TRBD1. Germline CDR1 SGHAT, CDR2 FQNNGV. The junction had 4 bases not matched to a gene; V was cut back by 4 bases and J by 5 bases. This CDR3 has 14 amino acids. The CDR3 spells CASSSDRGHTEAFF. The CDR3 nucleotides read TGTGCCAGCAGCTCCGACAGGGGGCATACTGAAGCTTTCTTT. Using reference TRBV11-2 and TRBJ1-1 for the parts outside the CDR3, the full variable domain is EAGVAQSPRYKIIEKRQSVAFWCNPISGHATLYWYQQILGQGPKLLIQFQNNGVVDDSQLPKDRFSAERLKGVDSTLKIQPAKLEDSAVYLCASSSDRGHTEAFFGQGTRLTVV.

This sequence joins TRBV30 and TRBJ2-1; D is uncertain. The CDR3 extends over 14 amino acids. Germline loops: CDR1 GTSNPN, CDR2 SVGIG (reference sequence). V lost 3 bases and J 7 bases, leaving 16 bases between the germline ends. In DNA, the CDR3 is TGTGCCTGGAGCACGTACGATGGTTGGAATGAGCAGTTCTTC. Protein sequence: CAWSTYDGWNEQFF.

Many counts were recorded for this clonotype. This rearrangement joins TRBV7-9 to TRBJ2-3; 7 nucleotides line up with TRBD1. Germline V gene sequence: CDR1 SEHNR, CDR2 FQNEAQ (reference sequence). The CDR3 has 15 residues. Trimming took 0 bases from V and 7 from J; bases not matched to a gene: 7. The CDR3 DNA sequence: TGTGCCAGCAGCTTAGCGGCCGACAGGGCTTATACGCAGTATTTT. Translating it yields CASSLAADRAYTQYF.

The chain links TRBV7-2 to TRBJ2-5; no reliable D call. The V gene lost 1 base and the J gene lost 2 bases, with 11 bases spanning the gap. CDR3 length: 15 amino acids. Germline CDR1 and CDR2: SGHTA and FQGNSA. The CDR3 sequence is CASSLGLPSQETQYF. DNA for the CDR3: TGTGCCAGCAGCTTAGGGCTTCCCTCACAAGAGACCCAGTACTTC. The full variable domain, completed using reference TRBV7-2 and TRBJ2-5, is GAGVSQSPSNKVTEKGKDVELRCDPISGHTALYWYRQSLGQGLEFLIYFQGNSAPDKSGLPSDRFSAERTGGSVSTLTIQRTQQEDSAVYLCASSLGLPSQETQYFGPGTRLLVL.

This chain links TRBV27 with TRBJ2-1; 8 positions match TRBD1. Germline V gene sequence: CDR1 MNHEY, CDR2 SMNVEV (reference sequence). The V segment lost 5 bases and the J segment 4 bases; nucleotides outside the gene matches: 7. The CDR3 covers 15 residues. This CDR3 reads CASSSRQGRYNEQFF. DNA of the CDR3: TGTGCCAGCAGTAGCAGACAGGGGCGTTACAATGAGCAGTTCTTC.

There are many counts of this clonotype. The genes are TRBV6-5 and TRBJ2-1; TRBD1 matches 9 bases. Germline V gene data show CDR1 as MNHEY and CDR2 as SVGAGI. The CDR3 loop spans 14 amino acids. V was clipped by 4 bases and J by 10 bases; unmatched bases: 8. CDR3 amino acids: CASSSGTGRQEQFF. CDR3 nucleotides: TGTGCCAGCAGTTCCGGGACAGGGCGTCAGGAGCAGTTCTTC.

About this clonotype itself: Mismatch with germline at one junction end may stem from a read error. The rearrangement uses TRBV5-1 and TRBJ2-7; either TRBD1 or TRBD2 may supply D (6 bases each). Per germline, CDR1 SGHRS and CDR2 YFSETQ. The CDR3 extends over 15 amino acids. CDR3 sequence: CAGSLGGHLPYEQYF. DNA of the CDR3: TGCGCCGGCAGCTTGGGGGGACACCTTCCCTACGAGCAGTACTTC.

The rearrangement joins TRBV5-1 to TRBJ2-5; unclear D gene. The V end was cut by 0 bases, the J end by 7 bases, with 10 bases between. The length of the CDR3 is 13 residues. Germline V CDR1 and CDR2: SGHRS, YFSETQ. In DNA, the CDR3 is TGCGCCAGCAGCTTGGAAGGAGAAGGGACCCAGTACTTC. This encodes CASSLEGEGTQYF.

The CDR3 loop reads CASSFSVGGYEQYF. The CDR3 DNA reads as TGTGCCAGCAGTTTCTCAGTGGGAGGTTACGAGCAGTACTTC. J is TRBJ2-7 and V is TRBV27, with D possibly being TRBD2 (6 bases). Trimming took off 3 bases at V and 4 bases at J, with 13 bases between the two ends. CDR1 and CDR2 from the germline V gene are MNHEY and SMNVEV (reference sequence). This CDR3 has 14 residues.

This clonotype was recorded at least ten times. The V call is TRBV28, the J call TRBJ2-7; either TRBD1 or TRBD2 may supply D (6 bases each). The CDR3 totals 17 residues. Per the germline V gene, CDR1 is MDHEN and CDR2 is SYDVKM. The V gene lost 3 bases and the J gene lost 0 bases, with 18 bases spanning the gap. CDR3 protein: CASSFRRGIISSYEQYF. CDR3 in DNA: TGTGCCAGCAGTTTTAGGAGGGGGATCATAAGCTCCTACGAGCAGTACTTC.

V usage is TRBV12-3 or TRBV12-4 and J usage is TRBJ1-5; D is ambiguous. The CDR3 covers 13 residues. Trimming cost V 5 bases and J 4 bases, with 9 bases left between them. Written as DNA, the CDR3 is TGTGCCAGCAGTCCTACAAAAAATCAGCCCCAGCATTTT. It translates to CASSPTKNQPQHF.

This clonotype was detected a few times. The chain is built from TRBV6-2 or TRBV6-3 and TRBJ2-7; TRBD2 matches 7 bases. With 5 bases clipped from V and 4 bases from J, the junction kept 8 bases outside the gene matches. Per the germline V gene, CDR1 is MNHEY and CDR2 is SVGEGT. CDR3 length: 14 residues. The CDR3 sequence: CASSNGLVWYEQYF. For the CDR3, the DNA is TGTGCCAGCAGTAACGGACTAGTTTGGTACGAGCAGTACTTC.